A single sample gave rise to the 4 T cell receptor beta chains below, sequenced in a study of radiotherapy plus CTLA-4 blockade in lung cancer. Sequenced by immunoSEQ multiplex PCR; TCRdb stores in-frame clones only, minus some. The sample yields 35,000 to 55,000 clones, roughly two thirds seen once. The starting material was peripheral blood, obtained from a patient treated with radiotherapy plus ipilimumab. The receptors stem from a human donor with non-small cell lung cancer who had a partial response to radiotherapy plus ipilimumab.

This clone was observed a single time. CDR3 residues: CASSFPGLANQETQYF. The CDR3 bases are TGTGCCAGCAGCTTCCCGGGACTAGCGAACCAAGAGACCCAGTACTTC. The chain couples TRBV7-9 to TRBJ2-5; TRBD2 matches 10 bases. J lost 0 bases, V lost 3 bases, and 4 bases had no gene match. Germline V gives CDR1 SEHNR, CDR2 FQNEAQ (reference sequence). The CDR3 has 16 residues.

The chain has TRBV4-2 and TRBJ1-2, with D possibly TRBD1 on 6 matching bases. The CDR3 is 19 residues long. V shed 0 bases and J shed 0 bases, with 20 bases lying between them. Per germline, CDR1 LGHNA and CDR2 YNFKEQ. In DNA, the CDR3 is TGTGCCAGCAGCCAAGAACCTACTAGAGGGGGGGGAGCTAACTATGGCTACACCTTC. Protein: CASSQEPTRGGGANYGYTF.

This clone was observed a handful of times. CDR3 coding DNA: TGTGCCAGCAGTTACTCTCCGACTAGCGGGGGGGTGTACGAGCAGTACTTC. Its protein product is CASSYSPTSGGVYEQYF. This chain connects TRBV4-2 to TRBJ2-7; 14 bases fit TRBD2. Trimming at V came to 6 bases and at J to 4 bases, leaving 11 bases not matched to a gene. Per the germline V gene, CDR1 is LGHNA and CDR2 is YNFKEQ. This CDR3 is built from 17 residues.

V usage is TRBV7-3 and J usage is TRBJ1-6; the match to TRBD1 covers 7 bases. The CDR3 length is 13 residues. The trim removed 5 bases at V and 8 bases at J, leaving 3 bases unmatched. The germline V gene encodes CDR1 SGHTA and CDR2 FQGTGA. In DNA, the CDR3 is TGTGCCAGCAGCACTGACAGGGATTCACCCCTCCACTTT. This sequence encodes CASSTDRDSPLHF.